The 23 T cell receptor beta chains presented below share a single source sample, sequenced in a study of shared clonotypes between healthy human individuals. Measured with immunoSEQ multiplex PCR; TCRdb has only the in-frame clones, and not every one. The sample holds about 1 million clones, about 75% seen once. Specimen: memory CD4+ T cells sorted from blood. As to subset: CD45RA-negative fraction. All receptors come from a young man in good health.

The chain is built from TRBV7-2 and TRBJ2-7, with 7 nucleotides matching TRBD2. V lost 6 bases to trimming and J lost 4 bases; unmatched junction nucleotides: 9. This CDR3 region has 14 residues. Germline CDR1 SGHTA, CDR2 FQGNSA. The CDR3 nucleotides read TGTGCCAGCAGAGAAGCGAGCGGGAAGTACGAGCAGTACTTC. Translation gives CASREASGKYEQYF.

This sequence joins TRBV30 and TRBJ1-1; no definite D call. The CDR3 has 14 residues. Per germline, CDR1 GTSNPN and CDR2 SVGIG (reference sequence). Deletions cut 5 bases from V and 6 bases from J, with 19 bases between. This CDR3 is CAWGVRSSSSEAFF. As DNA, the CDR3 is TGTGCCTGGGGAGTAAGAAGCTCTAGCTCTGAAGCTTTCTTT.

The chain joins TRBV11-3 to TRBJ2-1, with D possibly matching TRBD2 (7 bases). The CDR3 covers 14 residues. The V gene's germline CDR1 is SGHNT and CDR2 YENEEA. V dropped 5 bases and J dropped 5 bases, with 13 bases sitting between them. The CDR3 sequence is CASSRGGRDNEQFF. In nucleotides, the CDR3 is TGTGCCAGCAGCCGCGGGGGCCGAGACAATGAGCAGTTCTTC. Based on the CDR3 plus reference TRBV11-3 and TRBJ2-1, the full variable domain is EAGVVQSPRYKIIEKKQPVAFWCNPISGHNTLYWYLQNLGQGPELLIRYENEEAVDDSQLPKDRFSAERLKGVDSTLKIQPAELGDSAVYLCASSRGGRDNEQFFGPGTRLTVL.

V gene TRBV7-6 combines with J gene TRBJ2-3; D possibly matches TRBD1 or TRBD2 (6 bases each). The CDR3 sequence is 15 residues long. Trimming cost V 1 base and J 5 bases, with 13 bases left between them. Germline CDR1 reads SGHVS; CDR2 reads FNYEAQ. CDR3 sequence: CASSLGGGTKDTQYF. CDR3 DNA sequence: TGTGCCAGCAGCTTAGGTGGAGGGACAAAAGATACGCAGTATTTT.

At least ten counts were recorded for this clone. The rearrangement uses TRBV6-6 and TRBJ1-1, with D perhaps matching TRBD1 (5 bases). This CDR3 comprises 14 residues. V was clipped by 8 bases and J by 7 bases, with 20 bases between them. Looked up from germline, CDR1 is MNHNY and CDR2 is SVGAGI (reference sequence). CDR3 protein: CASLWGIVTGEAFF. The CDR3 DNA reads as TGTGCCAGCCTCTGGGGCATCGTAACGGGTGAAGCTTTCTTT.

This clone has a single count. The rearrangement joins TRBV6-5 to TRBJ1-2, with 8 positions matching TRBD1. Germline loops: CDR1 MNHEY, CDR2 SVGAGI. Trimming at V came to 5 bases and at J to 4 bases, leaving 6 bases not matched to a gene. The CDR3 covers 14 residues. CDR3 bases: TGTGCCAGCAGTAGGACAGGGTTTAGCTATGGCTACACCTTC. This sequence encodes CASSRTGFSYGYTF.

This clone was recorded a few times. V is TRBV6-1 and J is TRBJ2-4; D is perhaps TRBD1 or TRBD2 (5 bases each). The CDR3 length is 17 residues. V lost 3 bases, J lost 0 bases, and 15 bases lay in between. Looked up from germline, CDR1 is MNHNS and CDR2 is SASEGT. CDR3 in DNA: TGTGCCAGCAGTGATAAGCTACTGGGGGTAGCCAAAAACATTCAGTACTTC. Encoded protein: CASSDKLLGVAKNIQYF.

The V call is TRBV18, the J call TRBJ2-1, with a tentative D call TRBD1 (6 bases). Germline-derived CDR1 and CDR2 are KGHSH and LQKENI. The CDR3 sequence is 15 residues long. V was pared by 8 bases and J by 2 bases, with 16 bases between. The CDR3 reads CASTNPGTPYNEQFF. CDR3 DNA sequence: TGTGCCAGCACAAATCCCGGGACACCCTACAATGAGCAGTTCTTC.

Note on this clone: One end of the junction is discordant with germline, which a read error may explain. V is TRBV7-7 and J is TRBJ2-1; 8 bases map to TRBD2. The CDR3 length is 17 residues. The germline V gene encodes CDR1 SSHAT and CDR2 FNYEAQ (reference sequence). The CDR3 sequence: CASSSRLALSSYNEQFF. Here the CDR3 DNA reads TGTGCTAGCAGCTCCCGACTAGCGCTGAGCTCCTACAATGAGCAGTTCTTC.

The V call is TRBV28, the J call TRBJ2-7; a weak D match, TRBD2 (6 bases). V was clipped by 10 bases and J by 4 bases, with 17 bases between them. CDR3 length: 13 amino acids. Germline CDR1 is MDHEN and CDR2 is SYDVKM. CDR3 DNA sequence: TGTGCCACCCGCGGTGGAGGGAAGTACGAGCAGTACTTC. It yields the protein CATRGGGKYEQYF.

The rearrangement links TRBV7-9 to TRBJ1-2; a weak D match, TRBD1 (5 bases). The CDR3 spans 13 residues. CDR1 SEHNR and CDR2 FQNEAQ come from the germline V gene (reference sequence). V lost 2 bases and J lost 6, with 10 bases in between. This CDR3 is CASSLLQTDGYTF. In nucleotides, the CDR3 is TGTGCCAGCAGCTTACTACAGACAGATGGCTACACCTTC.

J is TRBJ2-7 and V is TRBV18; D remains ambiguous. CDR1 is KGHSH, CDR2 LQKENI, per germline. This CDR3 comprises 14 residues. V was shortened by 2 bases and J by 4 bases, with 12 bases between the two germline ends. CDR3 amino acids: CASSPTQVGYEQYF. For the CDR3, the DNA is TGTGCCAGCTCACCAACGCAAGTAGGATACGAGCAGTACTTC.

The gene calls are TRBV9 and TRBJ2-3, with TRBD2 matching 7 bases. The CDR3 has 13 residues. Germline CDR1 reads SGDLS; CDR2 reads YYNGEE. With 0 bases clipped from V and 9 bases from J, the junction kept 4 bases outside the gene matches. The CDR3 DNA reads TGTGCCAGCAGCGTAGCCGTGACTAGCACGCAGTATTTT. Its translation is CASSVAVTSTQYF.

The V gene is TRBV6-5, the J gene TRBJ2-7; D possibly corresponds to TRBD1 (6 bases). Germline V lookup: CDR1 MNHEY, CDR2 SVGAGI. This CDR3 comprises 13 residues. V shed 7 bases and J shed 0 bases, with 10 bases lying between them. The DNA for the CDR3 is TGTGCCAGCACCGCGGACAGCTCCTACGAGCAGTACTTC. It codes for CASTADSSYEQYF.

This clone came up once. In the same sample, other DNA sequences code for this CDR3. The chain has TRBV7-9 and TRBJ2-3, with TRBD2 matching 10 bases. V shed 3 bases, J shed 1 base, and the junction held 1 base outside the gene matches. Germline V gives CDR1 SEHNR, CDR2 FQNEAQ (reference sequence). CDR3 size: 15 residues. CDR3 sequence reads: CASSFLAGGTDTQYF. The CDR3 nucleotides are TGTGCCAGCAGCTTCCTAGCGGGGGGCACAGATACGCAGTATTTT.

The CDR3 loop reads CASSYSGQSRDTIYF. As DNA, the CDR3 is TGTGCCAGCAGTTACTCAGGGCAGTCGCGAGACACCATATATTTT. The chain is built from TRBV6-5 and TRBJ1-3, with D hard to call. Trimming removed 0 bases from V and 8 bases from J, with 14 bases in between. This CDR3 comprises 15 residues. Germline CDR1 is MNHEY and CDR2 is SVGAGI.

CDR3 coding DNA: TGTGCCATCAGTTTCGACTCTTACGAGCAGTACTTC. Its protein is CAISFDSYEQYF. The V call is TRBV10-3, the J call TRBJ2-7, with D unclear. Trimming stripped 5 bases from V and 4 bases from J, with 9 bases between. The CDR3 length is 12 residues. CDR1 and CDR2 (germline): ENHRY, SYGVKD.

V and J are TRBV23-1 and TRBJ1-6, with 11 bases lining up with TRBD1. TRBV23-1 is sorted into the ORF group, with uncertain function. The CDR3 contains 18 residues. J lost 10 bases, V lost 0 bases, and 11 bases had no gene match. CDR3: CASSQSPNWDRGTSPLHF. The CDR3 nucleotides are TGCGCCAGCAGTCAATCGCCGAATTGGGACAGGGGGACCTCACCCCTCCACTTT.

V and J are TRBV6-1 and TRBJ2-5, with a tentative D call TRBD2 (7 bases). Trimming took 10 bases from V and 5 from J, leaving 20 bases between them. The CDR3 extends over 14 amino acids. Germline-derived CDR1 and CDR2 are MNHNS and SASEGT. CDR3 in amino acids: CATLRGLSKETQYF. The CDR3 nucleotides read TGTGCCACCCTCAGGGGACTATCGAAGGAGACCCAGTACTTC.

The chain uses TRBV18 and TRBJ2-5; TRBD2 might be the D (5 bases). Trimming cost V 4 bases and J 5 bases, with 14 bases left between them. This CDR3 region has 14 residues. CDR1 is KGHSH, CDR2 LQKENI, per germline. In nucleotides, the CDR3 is TGTGCCAGCTCACATCGGGGTAGTAGCGAGACCCAGTACTTC. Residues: CASSHRGSSETQYF.

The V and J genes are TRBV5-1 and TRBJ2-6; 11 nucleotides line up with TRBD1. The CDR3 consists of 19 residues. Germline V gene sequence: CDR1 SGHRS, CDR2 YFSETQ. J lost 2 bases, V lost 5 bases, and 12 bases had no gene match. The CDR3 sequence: CASRLPRGQGGPGANVLTF. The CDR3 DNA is TGCGCCAGCAGGCTGCCTCGGGGACAGGGGGGGCCTGGGGCCAACGTCCTGACTTTC.

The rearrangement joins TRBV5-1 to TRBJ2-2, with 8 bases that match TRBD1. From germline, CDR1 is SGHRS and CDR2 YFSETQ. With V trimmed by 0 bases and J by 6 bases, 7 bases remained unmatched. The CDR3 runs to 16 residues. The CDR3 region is CASSLAGTGFPGELFF. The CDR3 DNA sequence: TGCGCCAGCAGCTTGGCCGGGACAGGATTCCCCGGGGAGCTGTTTTTT.

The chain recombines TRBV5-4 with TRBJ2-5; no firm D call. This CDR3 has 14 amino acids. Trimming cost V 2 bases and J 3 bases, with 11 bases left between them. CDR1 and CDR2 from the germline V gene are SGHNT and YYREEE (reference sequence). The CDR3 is CASSFRTPKETQYF. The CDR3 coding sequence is TGTGCCAGCAGCTTTCGAACTCCGAAAGAGACCCAGTACTTC.